This is a list of T cell receptor beta chains from one sample in a study of cytomegalovirus exposure and HLA in healthy donors. Sequencing was performed with immunoSEQ multiplex PCR; in TCRdb, only in-frame clones are kept and a portion is missing. The table has 180,000 or so clones, 75% to 85% seen once. The sample consisted of PBMCs. The receptors derive from a man between 18 and 29 years old in good health and CMV-seronegative. CDR3s include the opening cysteine and the closing phenylalanine or tryptophan. Each record gives: D gene, J gene, V gene, clone size, CDR3 DNA, CDR3 protein. The D gene is left open where the match is weak. Clone sizes are given selectively: once, few, many, or a class where the clone is expanded.

>-|TRBJ2-6|TRBV2|-
TGTGCCAGCAGTGAAGGCCGGAGGTCTGGGGCCAACGTCCTGACTTTC
CASSEGRRSGANVLTF
>-|TRBJ1-3|TRBV21-1|-
TGTGCCAGCAGCAAAGCGGGCAGAAGCTCTGGAAACACCATATATTTT
CASSKAGRSSGNTIYF
>-|TRBJ2-3|TRBV10-3|few
TGTGCCATCAGTGAAACATCAGATACGCAGTATTTT
CAISETSDTQYF
>-|TRBJ2-7|TRBV11-2|-
TGTGCCGCCCCGGTGTACAGCTACGAGCAGTACTTC
CAAPVYSYEQYF
>TRBD2|TRBJ2-2|TRBV7-3|-
TGTGCCAGCAGCTCCCAGCGGGAGTCGGGGGAGCTGTTTTTT
CASSSQRESGELFF
>TRBD2|TRBJ2-3|TRBV4-1|-
TGCGCCAGCAGCCAACCCACTAGCGGGAGCACAGATACGCAGTATTTT
CASSQPTSGSTDTQYF
>TRBD1|TRBJ2-7|TRBV27|-
TGTGCCAGCAGGATGGACAGGGTTGCCTACGAGCAGTACTTC
CASRMDRVAYEQYF
>TRBD2|TRBJ2-2|TRBV4-3|-
TGCGCCAGCAGCCGCCGACTAGCGGGGGGGCCCGGGGAGCTGTTTTTT
CASSRRLAGGPGELFF
>-|TRBJ2-7|TRBV9|-
TGTGCCAGCAGCGGAACGGGGAGGGAGCAGTACTTC
CASSGTGREQYF
>TRBD1|TRBJ2-4|TRBV5-4|-
TGTGCCAGCAGGACAGGGGGAGAGGACATTCAGTACTTC
CASRTGGEDIQYF
>TRBD2|TRBJ2-3|TRBV7-2|few
TGTGCCAGCAGCTTAAACCAACTAGCGGGACCAGATACGCAGTATTTT
CASSLNQLAGPDTQYF
>-|TRBJ2-7|TRBV6-7|-
TGTGCCAGCAGTTATTCGAGGAGTTACGAGCAGTACTTC
CASSYSRSYEQYF
>-|TRBJ1-1|TRBV9|-
TGTGCCAGCAGCGTAGAAGCAGGGCGGCGTGAAGCTTTCTTT
CASSVEAGRREAFF
>TRBD2|TRBJ2-7|TRBV15|-
TGTGCCACCAGCAGAGATGCGGGGGGTCGTCTCTACGAGCAGTACTTC
CATSRDAGGRLYEQYF
>TRBD2|TRBJ2-3|TRBV5-1|few
TGCGCCAGCAGCTTACTAGCGGGGGAAAACACAGATACGCAGTATTTT
CASSLLAGENTDTQYF
>-|TRBJ1-1|TRBV7-2|-
TGTGCCAGCAGCCTGAGATTGAACACTGAAGCTTTCTTT
CASSLRLNTEAFF
>-|TRBJ2-5|TRBV14|few
TGTGCCAGCAGCCATCAACCGGGAGCGGTAGGGACCCAGTACTTC
CASSHQPGAVGTQYF
>TRBD2|TRBJ2-3|TRBV5-4|-
TGTGCCAGCAGCAGCCGACTAGCGGGGTCAGATACGCAGTATTTT
CASSSRLAGSDTQYF
>TRBD2|TRBJ2-7|TRBV11-2|-
TGTGCCAGCAGTTTAGCGGGGAGTCACTACGAGCAGTACTTC
CASSLAGSHYEQYF
>-|TRBJ2-2|TRBV15|-
TGTGCCACCAGCAGAGGGGGTAACAGGCCTGGCGGGGAGCTGTTTTTT
CATSRGGNRPGGELFF
>TRBD1|TRBJ2-3|TRBV10-3|once
TGTGCCATCAGTGGACAGGGTAAAGATACGCAGTATTTT
CAISGQGKDTQYF
>-|TRBJ2-3|TRBV7-8|-
TGTGCCAGCAGCTTAGAAGGGGTCCCTGGCACAGATACGCAGTATTTT
CASSLEGVPGTDTQYF
>TRBD2|TRBJ2-3|TRBV29-1|many
TGCAGCGTTGTATTGTCTAGCGGGAGGCAGTATTTT
CSVVLSSGRQYF